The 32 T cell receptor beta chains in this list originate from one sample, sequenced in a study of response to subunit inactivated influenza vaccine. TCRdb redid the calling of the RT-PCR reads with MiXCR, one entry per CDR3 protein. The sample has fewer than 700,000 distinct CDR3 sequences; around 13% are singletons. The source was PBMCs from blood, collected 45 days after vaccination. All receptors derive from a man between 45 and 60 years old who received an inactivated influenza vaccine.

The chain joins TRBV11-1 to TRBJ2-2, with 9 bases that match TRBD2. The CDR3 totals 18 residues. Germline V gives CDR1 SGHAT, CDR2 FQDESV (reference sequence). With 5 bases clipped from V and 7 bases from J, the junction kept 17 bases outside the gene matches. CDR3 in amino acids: CASSPRRLAESVGGELFF. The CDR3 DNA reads TGTGCCAGCAGCCCTCGTCGACTAGCGGAGTCAGTCGGCGGGGAGCTGTTTTTT.

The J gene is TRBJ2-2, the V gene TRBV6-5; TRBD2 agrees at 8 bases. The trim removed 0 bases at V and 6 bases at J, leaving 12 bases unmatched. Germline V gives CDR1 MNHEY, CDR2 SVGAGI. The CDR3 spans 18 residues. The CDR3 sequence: CASSYSFSGTSFAGELFF. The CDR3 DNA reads TGTGCCAGCAGTTACTCGTTTTCCGGGACTAGTTTCGCCGGGGAGCTGTTTTTT.

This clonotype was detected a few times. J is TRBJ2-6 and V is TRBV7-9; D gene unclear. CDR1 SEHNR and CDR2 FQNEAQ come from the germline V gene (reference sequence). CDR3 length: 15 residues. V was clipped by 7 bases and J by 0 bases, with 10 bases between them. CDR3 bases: TGTGCCAGCATTCCCCGGTACTCTGGGGCCAACGTCCTGACTTTC. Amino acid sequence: CASIPRYSGANVLTF.

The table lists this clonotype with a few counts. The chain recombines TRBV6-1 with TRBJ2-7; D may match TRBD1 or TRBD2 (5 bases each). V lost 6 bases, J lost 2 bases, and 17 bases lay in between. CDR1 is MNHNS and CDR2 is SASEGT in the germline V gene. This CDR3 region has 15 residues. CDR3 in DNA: TGTGCCAGCAGACCTCTTGCAGGGCGGGCCTACGAGCAGTACTTC. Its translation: CASRPLAGRAYEQYF.

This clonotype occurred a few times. CDR3 sequence reads: CSVAQGTYEQYF. The CDR3 bases are TGCAGCGTTGCTCAGGGGACCTACGAGCAGTACTTC. V and J are TRBV29-1 and TRBJ2-7; TRBD1 is a possible D gene (6 bases). The CDR3 extends over 12 amino acids. Deletions cut 4 bases from V and 2 bases from J, with 9 bases between. The germline CDR1 and CDR2 sequences are SQVTM and ANQGSEA.

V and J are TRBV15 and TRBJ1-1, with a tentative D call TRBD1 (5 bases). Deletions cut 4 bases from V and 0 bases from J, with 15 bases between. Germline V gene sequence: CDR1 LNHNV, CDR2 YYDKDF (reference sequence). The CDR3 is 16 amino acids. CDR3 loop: CATSKNPTAMNTEAFF. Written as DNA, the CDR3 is TGTGCCACCAGCAAAAATCCGACAGCTATGAACACTGAAGCTTTCTTT.

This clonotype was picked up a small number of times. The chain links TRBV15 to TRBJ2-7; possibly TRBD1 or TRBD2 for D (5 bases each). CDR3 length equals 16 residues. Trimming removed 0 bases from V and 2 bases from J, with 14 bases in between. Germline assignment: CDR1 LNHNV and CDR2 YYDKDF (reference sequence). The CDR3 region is CATSRDPGTGTYEQYF. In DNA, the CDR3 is TGTGCCACCAGCAGAGACCCCGGGACCGGGACCTACGAGCAGTACTTC.

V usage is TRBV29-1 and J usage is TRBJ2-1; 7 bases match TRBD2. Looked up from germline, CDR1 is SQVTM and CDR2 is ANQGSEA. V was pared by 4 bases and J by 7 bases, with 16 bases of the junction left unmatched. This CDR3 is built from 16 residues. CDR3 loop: CSVGLNLRGSINEQFF. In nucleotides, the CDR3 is TGCAGCGTTGGCTTAAACCTGCGCGGGAGTATAAATGAGCAGTTCTTC.

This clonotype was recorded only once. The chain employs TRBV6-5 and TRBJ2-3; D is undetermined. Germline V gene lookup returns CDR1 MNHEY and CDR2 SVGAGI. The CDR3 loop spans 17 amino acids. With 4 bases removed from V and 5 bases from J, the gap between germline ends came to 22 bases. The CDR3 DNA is TGTGCCAGCAGTTCCACTCGGTCATCCCTCGGCGGAGATACGCAGTATTTT. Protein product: CASSSTRSSLGGDTQYF.

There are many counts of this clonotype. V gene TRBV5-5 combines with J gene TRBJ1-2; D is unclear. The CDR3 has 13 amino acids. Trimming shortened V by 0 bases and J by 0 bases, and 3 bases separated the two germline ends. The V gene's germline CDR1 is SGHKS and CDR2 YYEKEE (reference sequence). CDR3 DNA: TGTGCCAGCAGCTTGGCAGCTAACTATGGCTACACCTTC. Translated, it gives CASSLAANYGYTF.

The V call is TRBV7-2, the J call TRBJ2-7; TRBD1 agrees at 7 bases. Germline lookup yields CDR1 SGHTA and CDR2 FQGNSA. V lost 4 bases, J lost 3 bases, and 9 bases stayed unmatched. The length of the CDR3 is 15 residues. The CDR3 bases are TGTGCCAGCAGCTCCCTTACAGGGGTCCGCTACGAGCAGTACTTC. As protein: CASSSLTGVRYEQYF.

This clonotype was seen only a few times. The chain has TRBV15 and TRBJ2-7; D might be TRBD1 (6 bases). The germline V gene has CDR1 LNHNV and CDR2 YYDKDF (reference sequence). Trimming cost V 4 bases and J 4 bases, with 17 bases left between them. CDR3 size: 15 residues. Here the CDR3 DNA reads TGTGCCACCAGCACCTCGACAGGCCCGTCTTACGAGCAGTACTTC. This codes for CATSTSTGPSYEQYF.

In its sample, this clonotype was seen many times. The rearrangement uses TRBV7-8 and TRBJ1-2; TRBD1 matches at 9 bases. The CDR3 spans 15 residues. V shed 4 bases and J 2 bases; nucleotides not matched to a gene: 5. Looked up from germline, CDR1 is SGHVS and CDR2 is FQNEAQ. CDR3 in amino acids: CASSSYRGQNYGYTF. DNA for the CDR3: TGTGCCAGCAGCTCCTACAGGGGGCAGAACTATGGCTACACCTTC.

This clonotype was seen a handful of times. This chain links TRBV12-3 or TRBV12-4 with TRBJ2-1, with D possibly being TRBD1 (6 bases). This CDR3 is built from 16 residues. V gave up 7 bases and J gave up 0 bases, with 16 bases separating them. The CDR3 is CASKKRTRGSYNEQFF. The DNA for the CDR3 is TGTGCCAGCAAGAAACGAACCAGGGGCTCCTACAATGAGCAGTTCTTC.

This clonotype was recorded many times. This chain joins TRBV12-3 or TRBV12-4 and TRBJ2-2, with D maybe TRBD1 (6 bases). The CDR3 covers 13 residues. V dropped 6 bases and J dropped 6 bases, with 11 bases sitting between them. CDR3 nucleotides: TGTGCCAGCAGCCAACGACAGGCCGGGGAGCTGTTTTTT. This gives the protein CASSQRQAGELFF.

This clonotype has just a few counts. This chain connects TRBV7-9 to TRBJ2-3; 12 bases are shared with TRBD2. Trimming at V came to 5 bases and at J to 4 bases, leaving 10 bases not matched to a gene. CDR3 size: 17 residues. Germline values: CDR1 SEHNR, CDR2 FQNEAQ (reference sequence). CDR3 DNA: TGTGCCAGCAGCCGCCTTAGGACTAGCGGGATGGCAGATACGCAGTATTTT. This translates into CASSRLRTSGMADTQYF. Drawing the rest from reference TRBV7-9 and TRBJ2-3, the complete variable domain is DTGVSQNPRHKITKRGQNVTFRCDPISEHNRLYWYRQTLGQGPEFLTYFQNEAQLEKSRLLSDRFSAERPKGSFSTLEIQRTEQGDSAMYLCASSRLRTSGMADTQYFGPGTRLTVL.

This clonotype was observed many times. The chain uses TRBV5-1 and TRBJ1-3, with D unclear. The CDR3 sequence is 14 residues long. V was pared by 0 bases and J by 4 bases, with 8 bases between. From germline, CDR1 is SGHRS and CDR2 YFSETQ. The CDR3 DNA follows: TGCGCCAGCAGCTTGGCTGGGTACGGAAACACCATATATTTT. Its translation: CASSLAGYGNTIYF.

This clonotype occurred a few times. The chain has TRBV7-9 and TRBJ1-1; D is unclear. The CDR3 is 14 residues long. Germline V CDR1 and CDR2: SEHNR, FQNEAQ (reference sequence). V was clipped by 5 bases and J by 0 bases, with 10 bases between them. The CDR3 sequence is CASSMRSVNTEAFF. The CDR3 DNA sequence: TGTGCCAGCAGCATGAGGTCGGTGAACACTGAAGCTTTCTTT. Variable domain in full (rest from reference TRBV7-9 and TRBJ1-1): DTGVSQNPRHKITKRGQNVTFRCDPISEHNRLYWYRQTLGQGPEFLTYFQNEAQLEKSRLLSDRFSAERPKGSFSTLEIQRTEQGDSAMYLCASSMRSVNTEAFFGQGTRLTVV.

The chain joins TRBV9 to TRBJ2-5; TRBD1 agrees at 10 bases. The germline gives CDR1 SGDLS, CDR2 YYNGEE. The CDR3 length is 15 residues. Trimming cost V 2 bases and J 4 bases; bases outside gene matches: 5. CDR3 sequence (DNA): TGTGCCAGCAGCGTCGGGACAGGGGTCCGAGAGACCCAGTACTTC. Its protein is CASSVGTGVRETQYF.

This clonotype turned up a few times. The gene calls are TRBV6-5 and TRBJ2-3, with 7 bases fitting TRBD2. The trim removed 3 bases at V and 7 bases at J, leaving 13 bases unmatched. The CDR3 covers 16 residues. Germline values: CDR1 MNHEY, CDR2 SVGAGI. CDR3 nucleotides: TGTGCCAGCAGTTATCGCGGGGACTTCGGGGGGAATACGCAGTATTTT. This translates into CASSYRGDFGGNTQYF.

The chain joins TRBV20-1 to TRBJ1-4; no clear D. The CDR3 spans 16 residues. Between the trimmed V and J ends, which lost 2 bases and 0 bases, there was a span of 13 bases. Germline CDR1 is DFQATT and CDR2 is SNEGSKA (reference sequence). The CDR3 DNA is TGCAGTGCTAGAAGACTTCGTGGGGCAACTAATGAAAAACTGTTTTTT. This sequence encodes CSARRLRGATNEKLFF.

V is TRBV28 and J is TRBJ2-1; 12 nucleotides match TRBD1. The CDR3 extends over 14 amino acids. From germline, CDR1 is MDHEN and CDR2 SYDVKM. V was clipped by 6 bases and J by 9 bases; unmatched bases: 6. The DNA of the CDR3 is TGTGCCAGCAGGCCCGGGACAGGGGGCTTTGAGCAGTTCTTC. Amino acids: CASRPGTGGFEQFF.

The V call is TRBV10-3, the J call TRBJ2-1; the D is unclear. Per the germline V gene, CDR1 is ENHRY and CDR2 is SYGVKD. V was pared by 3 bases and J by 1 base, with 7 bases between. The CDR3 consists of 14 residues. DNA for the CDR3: TGTGCCATCAGTGACCCCCAATCCTACAATGAGCAGTTCTTC. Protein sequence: CAISDPQSYNEQFF.

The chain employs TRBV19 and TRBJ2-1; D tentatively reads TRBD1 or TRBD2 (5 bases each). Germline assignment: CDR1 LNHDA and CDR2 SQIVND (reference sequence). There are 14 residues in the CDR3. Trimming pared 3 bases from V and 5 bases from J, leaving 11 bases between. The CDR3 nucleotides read TGTGCCAGTAGTATTGGGACCAGGGACAATGAGCAGTTCTTC. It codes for CASSIGTRDNEQFF.

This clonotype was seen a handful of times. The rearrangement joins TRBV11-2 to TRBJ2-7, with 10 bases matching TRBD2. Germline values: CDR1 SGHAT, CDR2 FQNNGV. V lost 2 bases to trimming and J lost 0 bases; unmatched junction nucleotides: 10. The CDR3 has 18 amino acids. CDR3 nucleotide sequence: TGTGCCAGCAGCTTACCCTTTCGGACTAGCGGAAGCTCCTACGAGCAGTACTTC. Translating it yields CASSLPFRTSGSSYEQYF.

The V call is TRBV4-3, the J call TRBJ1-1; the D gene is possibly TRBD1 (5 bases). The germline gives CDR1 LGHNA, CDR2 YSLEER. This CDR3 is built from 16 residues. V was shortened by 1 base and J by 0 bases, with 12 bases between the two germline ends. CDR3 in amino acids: CASSQVRGGMNTEAFF. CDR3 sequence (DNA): TGCGCCAGCAGCCAAGTAAGGGGAGGGATGAACACTGAAGCTTTCTTT.

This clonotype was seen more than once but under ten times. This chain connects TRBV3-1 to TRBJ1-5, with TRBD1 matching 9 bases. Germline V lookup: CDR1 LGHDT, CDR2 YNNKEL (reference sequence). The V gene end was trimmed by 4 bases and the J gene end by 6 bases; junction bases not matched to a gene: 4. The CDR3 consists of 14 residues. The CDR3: CASSPGTGTQPQHF. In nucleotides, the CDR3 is TGTGCCAGCAGCCCGGGGACAGGGACTCAGCCCCAGCATTTT.

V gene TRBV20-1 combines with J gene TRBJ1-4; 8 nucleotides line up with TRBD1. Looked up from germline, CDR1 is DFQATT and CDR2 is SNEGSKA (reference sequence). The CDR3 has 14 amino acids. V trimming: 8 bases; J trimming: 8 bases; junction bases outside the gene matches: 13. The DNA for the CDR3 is TGCAGTTCCTTATCAGGGGGCGCAGGGGAAAAACTGTTTTTT. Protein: CSSLSGGAGEKLFF.

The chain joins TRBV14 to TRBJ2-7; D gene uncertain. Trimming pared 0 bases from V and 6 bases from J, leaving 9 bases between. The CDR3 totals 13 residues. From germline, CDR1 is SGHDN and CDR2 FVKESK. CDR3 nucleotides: TGTGCCAGCAGCCAAGATCTCGCGCTCGAGCAGTACTTC. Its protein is CASSQDLALEQYF. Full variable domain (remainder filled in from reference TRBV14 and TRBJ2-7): EAGVTQFPSHSVIEKGQTVTLRCDPISGHDNLYWYRRVMGKEIKFLLHFVKESKQDESGMPNNRFLAERTGGTYSTLKVQPAELEDSGVYFCASSQDLALEQYFGPGTRLTVT.

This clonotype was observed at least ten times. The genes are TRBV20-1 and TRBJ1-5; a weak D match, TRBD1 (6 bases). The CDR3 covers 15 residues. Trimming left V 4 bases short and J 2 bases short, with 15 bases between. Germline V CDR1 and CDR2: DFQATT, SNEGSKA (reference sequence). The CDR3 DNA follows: TGCAGTGCTAAGTTAACAGGGCGGGGCAATCAGCCCCAGCATTTT. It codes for CSAKLTGRGNQPQHF.

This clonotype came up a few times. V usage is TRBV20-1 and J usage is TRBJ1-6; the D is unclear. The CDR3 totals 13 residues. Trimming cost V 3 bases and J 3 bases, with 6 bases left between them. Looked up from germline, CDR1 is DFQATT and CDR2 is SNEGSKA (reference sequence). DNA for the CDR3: TGCAGTGCTAGGGCCGACTATAATTCACCCCTCCACTTT. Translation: CSARADYNSPLHF.

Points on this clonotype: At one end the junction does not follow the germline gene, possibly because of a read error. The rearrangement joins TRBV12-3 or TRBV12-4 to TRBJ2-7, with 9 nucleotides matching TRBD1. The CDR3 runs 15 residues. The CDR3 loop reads CASSHRDRVFYKQYF. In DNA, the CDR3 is TGTGCCAGCAGCCACAGGGACAGGGTCTTCTACAAGCAGTACTTC.